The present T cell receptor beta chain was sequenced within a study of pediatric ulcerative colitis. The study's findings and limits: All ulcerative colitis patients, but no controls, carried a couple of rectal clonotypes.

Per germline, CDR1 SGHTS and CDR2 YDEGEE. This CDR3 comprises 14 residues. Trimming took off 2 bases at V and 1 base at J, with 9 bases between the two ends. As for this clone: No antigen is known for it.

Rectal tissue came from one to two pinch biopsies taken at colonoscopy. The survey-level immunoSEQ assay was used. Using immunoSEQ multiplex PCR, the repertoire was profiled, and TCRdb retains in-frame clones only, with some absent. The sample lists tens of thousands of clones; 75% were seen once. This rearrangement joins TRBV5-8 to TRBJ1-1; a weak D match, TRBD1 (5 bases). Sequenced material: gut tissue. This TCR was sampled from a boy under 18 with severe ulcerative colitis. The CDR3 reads CASSLTTGNTEAFF. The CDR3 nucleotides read TGTGCCAGCAGCTTAACAACAGGGAACACTGAAGCTTTCTTT.